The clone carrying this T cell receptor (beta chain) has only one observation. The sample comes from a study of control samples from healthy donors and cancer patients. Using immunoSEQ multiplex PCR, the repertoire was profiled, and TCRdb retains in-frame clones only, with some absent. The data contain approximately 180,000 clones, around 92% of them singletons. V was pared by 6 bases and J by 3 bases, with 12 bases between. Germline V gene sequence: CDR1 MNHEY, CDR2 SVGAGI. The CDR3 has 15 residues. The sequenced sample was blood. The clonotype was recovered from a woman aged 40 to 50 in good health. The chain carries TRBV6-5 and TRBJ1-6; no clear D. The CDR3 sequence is CASSTVSHYNSPLHF. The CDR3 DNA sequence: TGTGCCAGCAGCACAGTTAGCCACTATAATTCACCCCTCCACTTT.